The rows below give T cell receptor beta chains drawn from one sample of a study of identifying expanded T cells in peripheral blood. Clones were read by immunoSEQ multiplex PCR, and TCRdb kept only the in-frame ones, dropping some. The sample contains some 91,000 clones, about 91% of which appear only once. The sample taken for sequencing was blood. The receptor source for this set is a person between 18 and 75 years old in good health. The CDR3 runs from the conserved cysteine through the conserved F or W. Each record gives: J gene, V gene, CDR3 length, CDR3 protein.

J gene: TRBJ2-7
V gene: TRBV7-2
CDR3 length: 15
CDR3 protein: CASSLVGIIDYEQYF

J gene: TRBJ1-6
V gene: TRBV29-1
CDR3 length: 14
CDR3 protein: CSVAGQGLNSPLHF

J gene: TRBJ2-2
V gene: TRBV2
CDR3 length: 15
CDR3 protein: CASSDSSVDTGELFF

J gene: TRBJ2-1
V gene: TRBV15
CDR3 length: 16
CDR3 protein: CATSRGDSNAYNEQFF

J gene: TRBJ2-3
V gene: TRBV7-2
CDR3 length: 15
CDR3 protein: CASSPAGRESDTQYF

J gene: TRBJ2-5
V gene: TRBV7-9
CDR3 length: 15
CDR3 protein: CASSLARSGQETQYF

J gene: TRBJ1-5
V gene: TRBV21-1
CDR3 length: 14
CDR3 protein: CASHVGARKQPQHF

J gene: TRBJ2-1
V gene: TRBV27
CDR3 length: 14
CDR3 protein: CASSSRLAGRKEFF

J gene: TRBJ2-1
V gene: TRBV28
CDR3 length: 15
CDR3 protein: CASSSGRFSYNEQFF

J gene: TRBJ2-2
V gene: TRBV2
CDR3 length: 16
CDR3 protein: CASSPQAGGLTGELFF

J gene: TRBJ1-4
V gene: TRBV2
CDR3 length: 15
CDR3 protein: CASSESGTPNEKLFF

J gene: TRBJ1-1
V gene: TRBV15
CDR3 length: 16
CDR3 protein: CATSREDLGVNYEAFF

J gene: TRBJ1-2
V gene: TRBV9
CDR3 length: 13
CDR3 protein: CASSRDGTYGYTF

J gene: TRBJ1-4
V gene: TRBV11-2
CDR3 length: 16
CDR3 protein: CASSSTVRDRGEKLFF

J gene: TRBJ2-2
V gene: TRBV5-1
CDR3 length: 14
CDR3 protein: CASSGLSGAGELFF

J gene: TRBJ2-7
V gene: TRBV18
CDR3 length: 14
CDR3 protein: CASSPPWTAYEQYF

J gene: TRBJ2-1
V gene: TRBV6-4
CDR3 length: 13
CDR3 protein: CASSEGEVDEQFF

J gene: TRBJ2-1
V gene: TRBV28
CDR3 length: 15
CDR3 protein: CASSLEEGPYNEQFF

J gene: TRBJ2-2
V gene: TRBV10-3
CDR3 length: 15
CDR3 protein: CAIGLAGGPVGELFF

J gene: TRBJ2-7
V gene: TRBV6-1
CDR3 length: 15
CDR3 protein: CASTRASGGGHEQYF

J gene: TRBJ2-5
V gene: TRBV6-4
CDR3 length: 15
CDR3 protein: CASSLEAGGQETQYF

J gene: TRBJ1-1
V gene: TRBV5-8
CDR3 length: 16
CDR3 protein: CASSLAGRGMNTEAFF

J gene: TRBJ2-1
V gene: TRBV4-1
CDR3 length: 16
CDR3 protein: CASSLRKSGFNNEQFF

J gene: TRBJ2-1
V gene: TRBV5-1
CDR3 length: 14
CDR3 protein: CASTEQSSYNEQFF

J gene: TRBJ2-5
V gene: TRBV7-3
CDR3 length: 14
CDR3 protein: CASSPTTSEETQYF

J gene: TRBJ2-5
V gene: TRBV28
CDR3 length: 15
CDR3 protein: CASRVSGQGKETQYF

J gene: TRBJ1-2
V gene: TRBV5-1
CDR3 length: 13
CDR3 protein: CASSLELHYGYTF

J gene: TRBJ2-7
V gene: TRBV6-5
CDR3 length: 16
CDR3 protein: CASSSVFGGGSYEQYF

J gene: TRBJ2-3
V gene: TRBV9
CDR3 length: 14
CDR3 protein: CASTVDLRADTQYF

J gene: TRBJ1-2
V gene: TRBV28
CDR3 length: 13
CDR3 protein: CASSLRVHYGYTF

J gene: TRBJ1-2
V gene: TRBV9
CDR3 length: 12
CDR3 protein: CASSSEGGGYTF

J gene: TRBJ2-7
V gene: TRBV29-1
CDR3 length: 14
CDR3 protein: CSVETSGVTYEQYF

J gene: TRBJ2-3
V gene: TRBV15
CDR3 length: 16
CDR3 protein: CATSTLAGSNTDTQYF

J gene: TRBJ2-7
V gene: TRBV5-1
CDR3 length: 14
CDR3 protein: CARKLTGGSYEQYF

J gene: TRBJ1-1
V gene: TRBV7-3
CDR3 length: 14
CDR3 protein: CASSRGGGGTEAFF

J gene: TRBJ2-3
V gene: TRBV7-6
CDR3 length: 14
CDR3 protein: CASSLAGSADTQYF

J gene: TRBJ2-5
V gene: TRBV5-4
CDR3 length: 17
CDR3 protein: CASSSTKNGGEQETQYF

J gene: TRBJ2-7
V gene: TRBV19
CDR3 length: 14
CDR3 protein: CASSIVGQAYEQYF

J gene: TRBJ2-2
V gene: TRBV7-8
CDR3 length: 13
CDR3 protein: CASSLVRAGELFF

J gene: TRBJ2-7
V gene: TRBV10-2
CDR3 length: 14
CDR3 protein: CASSDPGRGYEQYF

J gene: TRBJ1-2
V gene: TRBV30
CDR3 length: 16
CDR3 protein: CAWRGPSGTRNYGYTF

J gene: TRBJ1-2
V gene: TRBV9
CDR3 length: 16
CDR3 protein: CASSVFDSPANYGYTF

J gene: TRBJ1-1
V gene: TRBV18
CDR3 length: 15
CDR3 protein: CASSPGQAMNTEAFF

J gene: TRBJ2-5
V gene: TRBV9
CDR3 length: 18
CDR3 protein: CASSVTPGLAGGVETQYF

J gene: TRBJ2-6
V gene: TRBV19
CDR3 length: 15
CDR3 protein: CASSTFQGGYNVLTF

J gene: TRBJ2-7
V gene: TRBV21-1
CDR3 length: 13
CDR3 protein: CASSKAWGYEQYF

J gene: TRBJ1-2
V gene: TRBV6-6
CDR3 length: 15
CDR3 protein: CASSYSGQGSYGYTF

J gene: TRBJ1-5
V gene: TRBV28
CDR3 length: 15
CDR3 protein: CASVAGGQRYQPQHF

J gene: TRBJ2-7
V gene: TRBV18
CDR3 length: 16
CDR3 protein: CASSPPYSGSSYEQYF

J gene: TRBJ2-3
V gene: TRBV6-4
CDR3 length: 13
CDR3 protein: CASSDRGTDTQYF

J gene: TRBJ2-1
V gene: TRBV5-5
CDR3 length: 11
CDR3 protein: CASSLGTGEFF

J gene: TRBJ2-7
V gene: TRBV2
CDR3 length: 12
CDR3 protein: CASSLSSYEQYF

J gene: TRBJ2-1
V gene: TRBV27
CDR3 length: 21
CDR3 protein: CASSLPPGTSGSMIGTHEQFF

J gene: TRBJ1-1
V gene: TRBV7-3
CDR3 length: 15
CDR3 protein: CASSPKLGRDTEAFF

J gene: TRBJ2-5
V gene: TRBV5-1
CDR3 length: 14
CDR3 protein: CASRSGKGIETQYF

J gene: TRBJ2-3
V gene: TRBV7-2
CDR3 length: 17
CDR3 protein: CASSPVPRGRVADTQYF

J gene: TRBJ1-5
V gene: TRBV19
CDR3 length: 14
CDR3 protein: CASSPGTENQPQHF

J gene: TRBJ2-7
V gene: TRBV7-8
CDR3 length: 19
CDR3 protein: CASSLEAGSLADLSYEQYF

J gene: TRBJ2-5
V gene: TRBV2
CDR3 length: 16
CDR3 protein: CASKVGLTSKQETQYF